Sequencing of this T cell receptor beta chain was carried out in a study of control samples from healthy donors and cancer patients. Here immunoSEQ multiplex PCR was the method, and the copy in TCRdb shows in-frame clones only, minus some. The profile shows 120,000 or so clones, 87% of them singletons. The origin of this receptor is a man in his 60s in good health. Input material: blood.

As DNA, the CDR3 is TGTGCCAGCAGCTCCCGGGACAGGGGCAGGGATGAGCAGTTCTTC. Translation gives CASSSRDRGRDEQFF. The V and J genes are TRBV7-9 and TRBJ2-1; 10 positions match TRBD1. The V and J ends lost 4 bases and 8 bases, in that order; junction bases with no gene match: 8. This CDR3 spans 15 amino acids. Per the germline V gene, CDR1 is SEHNR and CDR2 is FQNEAQ (reference sequence).